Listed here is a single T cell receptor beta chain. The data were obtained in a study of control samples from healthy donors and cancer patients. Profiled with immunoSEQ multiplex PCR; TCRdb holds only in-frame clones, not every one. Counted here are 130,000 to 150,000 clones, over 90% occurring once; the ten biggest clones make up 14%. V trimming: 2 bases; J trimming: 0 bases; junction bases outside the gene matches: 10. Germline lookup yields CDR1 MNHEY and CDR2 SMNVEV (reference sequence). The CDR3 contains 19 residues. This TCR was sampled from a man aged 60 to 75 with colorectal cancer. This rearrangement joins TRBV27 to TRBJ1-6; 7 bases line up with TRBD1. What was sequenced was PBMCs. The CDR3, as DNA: TGTGCCAGCAGTTTAAGGGCCCGGGACAGAAGCTCCTATAATTCACCCCTCCACTTT. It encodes CASSLRARDRSSYNSPLHF.